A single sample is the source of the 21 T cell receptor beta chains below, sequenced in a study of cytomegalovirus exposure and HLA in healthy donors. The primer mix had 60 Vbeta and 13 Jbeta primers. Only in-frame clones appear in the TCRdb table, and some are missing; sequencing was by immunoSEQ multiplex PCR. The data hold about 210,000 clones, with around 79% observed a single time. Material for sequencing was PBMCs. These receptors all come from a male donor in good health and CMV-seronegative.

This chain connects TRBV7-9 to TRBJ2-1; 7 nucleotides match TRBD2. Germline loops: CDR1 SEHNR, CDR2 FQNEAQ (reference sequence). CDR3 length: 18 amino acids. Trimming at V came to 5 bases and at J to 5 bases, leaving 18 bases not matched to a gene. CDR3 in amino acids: CASSGVVTSGGSHNEQFF. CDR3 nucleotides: TGTGCCAGCAGCGGAGTTGTGACCTCGGGAGGAAGCCACAATGAGCAGTTCTTC.

The CDR3 DNA is TGTGCCAGCACCCGAAATTCCGGGGATCAGCCCCAGCATTTT. This sequence encodes CASTRNSGDQPQHF. J is TRBJ1-5 and V is TRBV2; D is undetermined. Germline-derived CDR1 and CDR2 are SNHLY and FYNNEI. V lost 7 bases and J 5 bases, leaving 15 bases between the germline ends. This CDR3 spans 14 amino acids.

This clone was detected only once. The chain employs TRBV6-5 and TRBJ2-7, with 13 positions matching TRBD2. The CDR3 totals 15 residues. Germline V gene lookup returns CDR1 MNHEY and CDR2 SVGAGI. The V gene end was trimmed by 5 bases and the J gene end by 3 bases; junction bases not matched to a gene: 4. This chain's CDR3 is CASSRGTSGDYEQYF. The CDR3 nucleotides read TGTGCCAGCAGTAGAGGGACTAGCGGGGACTACGAGCAGTACTTC.

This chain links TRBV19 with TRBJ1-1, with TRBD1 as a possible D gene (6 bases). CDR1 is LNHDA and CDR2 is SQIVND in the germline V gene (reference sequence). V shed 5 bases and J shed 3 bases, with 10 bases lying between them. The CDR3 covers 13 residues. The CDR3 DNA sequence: TGTGCCAGTAGTCGAGGACAGTACACTGAAGCTTTCTTT. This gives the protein CASSRGQYTEAFF.

This chain's CDR3 is CASSAQGGESYEQYF. The CDR3, as DNA: TGTGCCAGCAGCGCCCAGGGAGGGGAATCCTACGAGCAGTACTTC. The V call is TRBV13, the J call TRBJ2-7; TRBD2 agrees at 7 bases. Germline trimming cut 5 bases from V and 1 base from J; bases unmatched to any gene: 8. This CDR3 spans 15 amino acids. Per germline, CDR1 PRHDT and CDR2 FYEKMQ (reference sequence).

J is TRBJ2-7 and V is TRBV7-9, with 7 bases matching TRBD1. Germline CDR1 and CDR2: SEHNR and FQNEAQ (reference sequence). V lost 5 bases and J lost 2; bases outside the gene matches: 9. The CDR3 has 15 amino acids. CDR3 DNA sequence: TGTGCCAGCAGCAAAGGGGACAGTACTACCTACGAGCAGTACTTC. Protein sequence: CASSKGDSTTYEQYF.

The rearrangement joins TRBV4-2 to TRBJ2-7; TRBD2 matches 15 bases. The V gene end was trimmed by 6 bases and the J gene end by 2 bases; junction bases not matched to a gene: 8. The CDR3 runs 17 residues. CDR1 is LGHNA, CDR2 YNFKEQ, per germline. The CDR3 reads CASSPRTSGGDTYEQYF. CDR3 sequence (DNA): TGTGCCAGCAGTCCCCGGACTAGCGGGGGGGACACCTACGAGCAGTACTTC.

DNA of the CDR3: TGTGCCAGCAGTTCTCTCTGGGTGAACAGGGGTGAAGCTTTCTTT. Residues: CASSSLWVNRGEAFF. J is TRBJ1-1 and V is TRBV27; TRBD1 aligns across 7 bases. The CDR3 contains 15 residues. The V segment lost 4 bases and the J segment 7 bases; nucleotides outside the gene matches: 12. CDR1 is MNHEY and CDR2 is SMNVEV in the germline V gene (reference sequence).

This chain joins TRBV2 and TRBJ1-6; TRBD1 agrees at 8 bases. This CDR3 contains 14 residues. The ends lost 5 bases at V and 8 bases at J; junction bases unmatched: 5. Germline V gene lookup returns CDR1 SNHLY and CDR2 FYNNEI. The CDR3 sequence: CASSPPDRDSPLHF. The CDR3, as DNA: TGTGCCAGCAGTCCCCCGGACAGGGATTCACCCCTCCACTTT.

CDR3 protein: CASSQDWGAGGEAFF. The CDR3 nucleotides are TGCGCCAGCAGCCAAGATTGGGGGGCGGGGGGTGAAGCTTTCTTT. J is TRBJ1-1 and V is TRBV4-3; perhaps TRBD1 as D (6 bases). The V end lost 0 bases, the J end lost 7 bases, and 15 bases lay between the germline ends. There are 15 residues in the CDR3. CDR1 is LGHNA and CDR2 is YSLEER in the germline V gene.

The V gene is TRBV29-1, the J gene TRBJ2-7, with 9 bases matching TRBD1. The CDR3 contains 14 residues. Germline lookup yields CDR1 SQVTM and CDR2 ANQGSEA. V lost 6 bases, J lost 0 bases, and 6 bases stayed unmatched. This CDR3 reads CSVDRGPSSYEQYF. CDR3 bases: TGCAGCGTGGACAGGGGCCCTAGCTCCTACGAGCAGTACTTC.

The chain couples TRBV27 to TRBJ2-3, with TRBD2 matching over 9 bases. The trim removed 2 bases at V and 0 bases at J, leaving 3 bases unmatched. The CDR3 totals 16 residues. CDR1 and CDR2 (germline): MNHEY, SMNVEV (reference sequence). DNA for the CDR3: TGTGCCAGCAGTTTAAGCCTAGCGGGGAGCACAGATACGCAGTATTTT. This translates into CASSLSLAGSTDTQYF.

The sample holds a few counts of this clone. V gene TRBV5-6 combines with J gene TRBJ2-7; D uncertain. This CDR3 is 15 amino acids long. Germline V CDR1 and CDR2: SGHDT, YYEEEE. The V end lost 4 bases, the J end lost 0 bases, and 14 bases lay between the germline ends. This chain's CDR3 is CASSPSELGSYEQYF. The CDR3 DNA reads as TGTGCCAGCAGCCCTTCTGAACTTGGCTCCTACGAGCAGTACTTC. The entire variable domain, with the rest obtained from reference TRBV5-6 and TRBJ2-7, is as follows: DAGVTQSPTHLIKTRGQQVTLRCSPKSGHDTVSWYQQALGQGPQFIFQYYEEEERQRGNFPDRFSGHQFPNYSSELNVNALLLGDSALYLCASSPSELGSYEQYFGPGTRLTVT.

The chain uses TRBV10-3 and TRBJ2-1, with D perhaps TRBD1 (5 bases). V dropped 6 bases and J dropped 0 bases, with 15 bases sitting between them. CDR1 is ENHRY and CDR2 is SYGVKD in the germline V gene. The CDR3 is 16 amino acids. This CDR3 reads CAISSSTAPSYNEQFF. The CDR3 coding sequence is TGTGCCATCAGCTCATCGACAGCGCCCTCCTACAATGAGCAGTTCTTC.

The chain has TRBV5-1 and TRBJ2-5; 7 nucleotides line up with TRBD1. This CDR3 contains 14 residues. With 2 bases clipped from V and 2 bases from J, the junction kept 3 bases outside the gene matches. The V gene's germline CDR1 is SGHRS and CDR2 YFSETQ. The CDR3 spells CASSFDRAQETQYF. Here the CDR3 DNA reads TGCGCCAGCAGCTTCGACAGGGCTCAAGAGACCCAGTACTTC.

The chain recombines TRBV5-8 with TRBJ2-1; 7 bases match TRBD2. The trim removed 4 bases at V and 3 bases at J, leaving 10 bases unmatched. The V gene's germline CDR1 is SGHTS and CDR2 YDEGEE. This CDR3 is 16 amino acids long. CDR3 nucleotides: TGTGCCAGCAGCCCGACGGCCGGGACTATCTACAATGAGCAGTTCTTC. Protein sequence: CASSPTAGTIYNEQFF.

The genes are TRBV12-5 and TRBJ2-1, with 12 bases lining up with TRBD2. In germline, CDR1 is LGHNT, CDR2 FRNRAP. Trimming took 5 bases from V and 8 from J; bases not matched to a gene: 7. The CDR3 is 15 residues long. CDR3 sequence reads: CASGPSGRAEDEQFF. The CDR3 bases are TGTGCTAGTGGTCCTAGCGGGAGGGCCGAGGATGAGCAGTTCTTC.

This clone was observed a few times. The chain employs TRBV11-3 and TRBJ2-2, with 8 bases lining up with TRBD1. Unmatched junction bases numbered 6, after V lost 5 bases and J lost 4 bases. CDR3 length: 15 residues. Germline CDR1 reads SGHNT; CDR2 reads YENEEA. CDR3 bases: TGTGCCAGCAGCAAGACAGGGGTGGCCACCGGGGAGCTGTTTTTT. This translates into CASSKTGVATGELFF.

CDR3 sequence (DNA): TGCGCCAGCAGCCAGAGCGGGAGCTCCTACGAGCAGTACTTC. It is translated as CASSQSGSSYEQYF. The chain uses TRBV5-1 and TRBJ2-7; the match to TRBD2 covers 8 bases. J lost 0 bases, V lost 4 bases, and 3 bases had no gene match. The germline V gene encodes CDR1 SGHRS and CDR2 YFSETQ. This CDR3 has 14 residues.

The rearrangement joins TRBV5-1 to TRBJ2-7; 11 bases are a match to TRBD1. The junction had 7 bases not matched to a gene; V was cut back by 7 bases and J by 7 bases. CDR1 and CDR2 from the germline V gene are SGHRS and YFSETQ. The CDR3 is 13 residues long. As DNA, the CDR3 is TGCGCCAGCGCCCGGGACAGGGGGTTAGAGCAGTACTTC. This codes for CASARDRGLEQYF.

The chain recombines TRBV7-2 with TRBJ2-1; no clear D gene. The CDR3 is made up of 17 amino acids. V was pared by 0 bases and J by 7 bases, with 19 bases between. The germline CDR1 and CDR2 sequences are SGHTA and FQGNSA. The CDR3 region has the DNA TGTGCCAGCAGCTTAGCCCGGGTCTGGGTCCTCGGGAATGAGCAGTTCTTC. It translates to CASSLARVWVLGNEQFF.